This T cell receptor (beta chain) originates from a study of monozygotic twins with inflammatory bowel disease. Findings of the study overall: Among IBD patients, TCRbeta diversity (inverse Simpson) was lower than in healthy co-twins.

Total RNA from whole blood was isolated with no T cell sorting. Starting material for each TCR library was approximately 3,500 ng of total RNA. The template-switching step introduced UMIs that carried a 6-nucleotide sample barcode. Reanalyzing the 5' RACE reads, TCRdb keeps one entry per CDR3 protein, without DNA. This sample contains 200,000 to 250,000 distinct CDR3 sequences. Germline V gene sequence: CDR1 MDHEN, CDR2 SYDVKM. The CDR3 has 15 amino acids. Of note for this clonotype: What it binds is unknown.

The chain links TRBV28 to TRBJ2-1; as DNA is missing, the TRBD2 call by TCRdb cannot be tested. Sequenced sample: blood. This clonotype was obtained from a human donor with ulcerative colitis or Crohn's disease, or a healthy co-twin of an affected twin (not recorded which). CDR3 sequence reads: CATNKVSGSNNEQFF.